A single count supports the clone carrying this T cell receptor (beta chain). The antigen remains unidentified. The sample belongs to a study of chemoradiotherapy in HPV16-positive cancers. Overall study context: Functional T-cell assays on a couple of HPV16-positive patients' cells defined candidate HPV-specific clones and common TCR motifs.

The study, taken as a whole, reports: Non-HPV-specific T cells did not expand in tumors during treatment, whereas candidate HPV-specific clones and E7-related motifs did. HPV-specific T cells were functionally defined from only two HPV16-positive patients.

Germline V lookup: CDR1 KGHSH, CDR2 LQKENI. V was trimmed by 3 bases and J by 1 base, leaving 6 bases between them. This CDR3 is built from 13 residues. Only in-frame clones appear in the TCRdb table, and some are missing; sequencing was by immunoSEQ multiplex PCR. The sample yields about 29,000 clones, around 93% seen once. The rearrangement joins TRBV18 to TRBJ1-1; D unresolved. Sequencing was performed on blood, taken from a patient who underwent chemoradiotherapy. This clonotype was obtained from a human donor with HPV-associated anogenital cancer. The CDR3 loop is CASSPTRNTEAFF. DNA for the CDR3: TGTGCCAGCTCACCGACACGGAACACTGAAGCTTTCTTT.